Following are 10 T cell receptor beta chains from one sample sequenced in a study of blood T cell repertoires in COVID-19. Data came from immunoSEQ multiplex PCR; TCRdb stores just in-frame clones and leaves some out. The data contain 98,000 or so clones, 89% of them singletons. Specimen: peripheral blood. The receptors shown here come from a man aged 60 to 69 with COVID-19, enrolled during active disease.

This chain joins TRBV3-1 (or the pseudogene TRBV3-2) and TRBJ2-7, with D maybe TRBD2 (6 bases). Germline CDR1 LGHDT, CDR2 YNNKEL (reference sequence). This CDR3 spans 15 amino acids. V lost 1 base to trimming and J lost 1 base, with 11 bases between them. CDR3 in DNA: TGTGCCAGCAGCCAAGCGGGGGAAAGATCCTACGAGCAGTACTTC. Its protein product is CASSQAGERSYEQYF.

The rearrangement links TRBV7-6 to TRBJ2-3; possibly TRBD2 for D (7 bases). From germline, CDR1 is SGHVS and CDR2 FNYEAQ. V lost 1 base and J lost 6, with 23 bases in between. CDR3 length equals 18 residues. The CDR3 bases are TGTGCCAGCAGCTTAGGGGTTGGTCGGGGGGCCGAGGGGGATACGCAGTATTTT. This encodes CASSLGVGRGAEGDTQYF.

This clone was observed a single time. V usage is TRBV30 and J usage is TRBJ1-4, with D unresolved. Trimming removed 4 bases at V and 2 bases at J, with 11 bases between. In germline, CDR1 is GTSNPN, CDR2 SVGIG (reference sequence). CDR3 size: 14 residues. The CDR3 region is CAWNGRRTNEKLFF. CDR3 sequence (DNA): TGTGCCTGGAACGGTAGGAGGACTAATGAAAAACTGTTTTTT.

The genes are TRBV19 and TRBJ1-5; D is perhaps TRBD1 (5 bases). The V end was cut by 0 bases, the J end by 7 bases, with 10 bases between. There are 14 residues in the CDR3. The germline V gene encodes CDR1 LNHDA and CDR2 SQIVND (reference sequence). The CDR3 loop reads CASSIDRQGQPQHF. As DNA, the CDR3 is TGTGCCAGTAGTATAGATAGGCAGGGACAGCCCCAGCATTTT.

The V gene is TRBV6-2 or TRBV6-3, the J gene TRBJ1-1; D call uncertain. Trimming shortened V by 1 base and J by 10 bases, and 16 bases separated the two germline ends. This CDR3 has 14 amino acids. Per germline, CDR1 MNHEY and CDR2 SVGEGT. The CDR3 reads CASSYWSTTKGAFF. The CDR3, as DNA: TGTGCCAGCAGTTACTGGTCCACTACGAAAGGAGCTTTCTTT.

The chain couples TRBV11-2 to TRBJ2-7; 10 bases are shared with TRBD2. The CDR3 has 17 residues. J gave up 3 bases and V 5 bases, and 13 bases lay outside the gene matches. Germline lookup yields CDR1 SGHAT and CDR2 FQNNGV. This CDR3 reads CASSPPWGTSANYEQYF. CDR3 nucleotide sequence: TGTGCCAGCAGCCCACCCTGGGGGACTAGCGCCAACTACGAGCAGTACTTC.

The chain joins TRBV6-5 to TRBJ2-1, with D maybe TRBD1 (6 bases). CDR3 length equals 14 residues. Germline CDR1 and CDR2: MNHEY and SVGAGI. Trimming pared 9 bases from V and 5 bases from J, leaving 17 bases between. The CDR3: CASTIHGQNNEQFF. CDR3 sequence (DNA): TGTGCCAGTACCATTCACGGACAGAACAATGAGCAGTTCTTC.

The CDR3 DNA reads TGTGCCAGCAGCCAGATACACAGGTCCTACAATGAGCAGTTCTTC. Translating gives CASSQIHRSYNEQFF. The gene calls are TRBV4-2 and TRBJ2-1; TRBD1 is a possible D gene (5 bases). Germline values: CDR1 LGHNA, CDR2 YNFKEQ. Deletions cut 3 bases from V and 1 base from J, with 10 bases between. The CDR3 length is 15 residues.

The chain has TRBV11-2 and TRBJ1-4, with 12 bases fitting TRBD1. V lost 6 bases to trimming and J lost 8 bases; unmatched junction nucleotides: 4. Germline V gives CDR1 SGHAT, CDR2 FQNNGV. This CDR3 spans 14 amino acids. CDR3 residues: CASSPGTGGEKLFF. Written as DNA, the CDR3 is TGTGCCAGCAGTCCCGGGACAGGGGGCGAAAAACTGTTTTTT.

The J gene is TRBJ2-1, the V gene TRBV6-5, with D possibly being TRBD2 (6 bases). The ends were cut back, 8 bases at V and 0 bases at J, with 11 bases in the middle. The germline V gene encodes CDR1 MNHEY and CDR2 SVGAGI. CDR3 length: 14 amino acids. As DNA, the CDR3 is TGTGCCAGCTTAGCGGACCCCTCCTACAATGAGCAGTTCTTC. Residues: CASLADPSYNEQFF.